This T cell receptor beta chain was recorded in a study of shared clonotypes between healthy human individuals. Looking at the study overall: Each donor contributed plates that comprised three CD4 naive, three CD4 memory, two CD8 naive and one CD8 memory.

There are 12 residues in the CDR3. With 4 bases removed from V and 5 bases from J, the gap between germline ends came to 8 bases. Germline V CDR1 and CDR2: MDHEN, SYDVKM. Study-wide results and limits: Clonotypes not shared had lower generation probabilities than those common to all four donors. Limited genetic and exposure-history diversity came from having few donors.

Investigators divided CD4+ cells into CD45RA+ naive and CD45RA-negative memory subsets. About this clone itself: The antigen is unknown.

The repertoire was sequenced with immunoSEQ multiplex PCR; TCRdb's copy has only in-frame clones and lacks some. The table has over a million clones, 70% to 80% seen once. Sequenced material: memory CD4+ T cells sorted from blood. Subset of the sample: CD45RA-negative fraction. The receptor was isolated from a man between 18 and 29 years old in good health. The chain recombines TRBV28 with TRBJ1-2, with a possible D match to TRBD1 (5 bases). CDR3 bases: TGTGCCAGCAGTTGGGACGGTTATGGCTACACCTTC. This codes for CASSWDGYGYTF.